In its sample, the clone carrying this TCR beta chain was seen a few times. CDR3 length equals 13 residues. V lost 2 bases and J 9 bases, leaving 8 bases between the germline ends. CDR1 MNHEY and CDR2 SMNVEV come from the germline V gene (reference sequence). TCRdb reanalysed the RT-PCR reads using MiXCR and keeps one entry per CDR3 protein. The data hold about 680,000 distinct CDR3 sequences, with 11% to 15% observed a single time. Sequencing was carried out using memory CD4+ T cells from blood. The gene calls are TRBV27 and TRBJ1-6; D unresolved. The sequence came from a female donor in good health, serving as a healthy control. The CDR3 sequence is CASSLGRRSPLHF. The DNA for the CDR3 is TGTGCCAGCAGTTTAGGGCGCCGTTCACCCCTCCACTTT.